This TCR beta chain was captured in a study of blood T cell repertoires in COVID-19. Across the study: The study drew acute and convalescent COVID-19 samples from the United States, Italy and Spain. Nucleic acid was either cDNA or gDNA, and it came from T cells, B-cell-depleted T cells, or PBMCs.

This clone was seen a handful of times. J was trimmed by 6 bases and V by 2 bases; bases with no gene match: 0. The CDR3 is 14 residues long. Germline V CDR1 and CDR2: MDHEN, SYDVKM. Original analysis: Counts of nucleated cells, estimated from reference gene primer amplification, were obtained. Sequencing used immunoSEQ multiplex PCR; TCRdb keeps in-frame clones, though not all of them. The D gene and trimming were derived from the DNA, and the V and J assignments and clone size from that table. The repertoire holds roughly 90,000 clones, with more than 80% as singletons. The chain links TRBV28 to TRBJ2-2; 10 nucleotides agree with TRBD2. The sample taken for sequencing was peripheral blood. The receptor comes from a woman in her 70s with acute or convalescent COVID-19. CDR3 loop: CASSLLAGAGELFF. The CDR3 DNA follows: TGTGCCAGCAGTTTACTAGCGGGAGCCGGGGAGCTGTTTTTT.